A single sample is the source of the 13 T cell receptor beta chains below, sequenced in a study of identifying expanded T cells in peripheral blood. The data were produced by immunoSEQ multiplex PCR, yet TCRdb's version contains in-frame clones alone and is incomplete. Of around 57,000 clones in the sample, about 89% are singletons; the top ten hold around 4.7%. Sample: blood. The receptor set was obtained from a person aged 18-69 years in good health.

The chain links TRBV4-2 to TRBJ2-3; 10 nucleotides line up with TRBD2. The germline V gene encodes CDR1 LGHNA and CDR2 YNFKEQ. CDR3 size: 20 residues. The V gene end was trimmed by 2 bases and the J gene end by 0 bases; junction bases not matched to a gene: 14. The CDR3 nucleotides read TGTGCCAGCAGCCAAACCCCAGGGAGCGGGAGGGCCTCTAGCACAGATACGCAGTATTTT. It yields the protein CASSQTPGSGRASSTDTQYF.

The J gene is TRBJ2-6, the V gene TRBV30; D is uncertain. With 4 bases removed from V and 1 base from J, the gap between germline ends came to 5 bases. The CDR3 extends over 13 amino acids. Germline V gene data show CDR1 as GTSNPN and CDR2 as SVGIG (reference sequence). In nucleotides, the CDR3 is TGTGCCTGGATTGCATCTGGGGCCAACGTCCTGACTTTC. Encoded protein: CAWIASGANVLTF.

This chain uses TRBV18 with TRBJ1-3, with a tentative D call TRBD1 (6 bases). CDR1 is KGHSH, CDR2 LQKENI, per germline. V was pared by 2 bases and J by 4 bases, with 12 bases between. The CDR3 is 15 amino acids. CDR3 protein: CASSPDGGRGNTIYF. In nucleotides, the CDR3 is TGTGCCAGCTCACCAGACGGGGGGCGCGGAAACACCATATATTTT. The full variable domain, rest sourced from reference TRBV18 and TRBJ1-3, is NAGVMQNPRHLVRRRGQEARLRCSPMKGHSHVYWYRQLPEEGLKFMVYLQKENIIDESGMPKERFSAEFPKEGPSILRIQQVVRGDSAAYFCASSPDGGRGNTIYFGEGSWLTVV.

This chain's CDR3 is CASRLIQGTGSQKLFF. CDR3 nucleotides: TGTGCCAGCAGATTAATCCAGGGGACAGGGTCGCAAAAACTGTTTTTT. The genes are TRBV27 and TRBJ1-4; 9 nucleotides agree with TRBD1. Germline CDR1 reads MNHEY; CDR2 reads SMNVEV (reference sequence). Losses at the gene ends were 6 bases for V and 9 bases for J; bases not matched to a gene: 14. The CDR3 runs to 16 residues. The full variable domain, in which reference TRBV27 and TRBJ1-4 provide the parts outside the CDR3, is EAQVTQNPRYLITVTGKKLTVTCSQNMNHEYMSWYRQDPGLGLRQIYYSMNVEVTDKGDVPEGYKVSRKEKRNFPLILESPSPNQTSLYFCASRLIQGTGSQKLFFGSGTQLSVL.

CDR3 sequence (DNA): TGTGCCAGCAGCCAAGAGTTAGCGGGGGCCACAGATACGCAGTATTTT. It yields the protein CASSQELAGATDTQYF. This chain links TRBV4-2 with TRBJ2-3; TRBD2 aligns across 9 bases. The V and J ends lost 0 bases and 2 bases, in that order; junction bases with no gene match: 3. The CDR3 totals 16 residues. CDR1 and CDR2 (germline): LGHNA, YNFKEQ.

J is TRBJ1-3 and V is TRBV9; no definite D call. Trimming left V 0 bases short and J 0 bases short, with 7 bases between. Germline assignment: CDR1 SGDLS and CDR2 YYNGEE. The CDR3 consists of 15 residues. The CDR3: CASSVGLSSGNTIYF. CDR3 DNA: TGTGCCAGCAGCGTAGGACTGTCCTCTGGAAACACCATATATTTT. Variable domain in full (rest from reference TRBV9 and TRBJ1-3): DSGVTQTPKHLITATGQRVTLRCSPRSGDLSVYWYQQSLDQGLQFLIQYYNGEERAKGNILERFSAQQFPDLHSELNLSSLELGDSALYFCASSVGLSSGNTIYFGEGSWLTVV.

V and J are TRBV30 and TRBJ1-6; D unclear. V gave up 0 bases and J gave up 9 bases, with 3 bases separating them. The CDR3 extends over 11 amino acids. Germline V gene lookup returns CDR1 GTSNPN and CDR2 SVGIG (reference sequence). CDR3 region: CAWSVSSPLHF. The CDR3 DNA follows: TGTGCCTGGAGTGTGAGTTCACCCCTCCACTTT. The full variable domain, with the rest looked up from reference TRBV30 and TRBJ1-6, is SQTIHQWPATLVQPVGSPLSLECTVEGTSNPNLYWYRQAAGRGLQLLFYSVGIGQISSEVPQNLSASRPQDRQFILSSKKLLLSDSGFYLCAWSVSSPLHFGNGTRLTVT.

The rearrangement uses TRBV6-1 and TRBJ1-5; D not resolved. CDR3 length: 13 amino acids. The germline CDR1 and CDR2 sequences are MNHNS and SASEGT. V was cut by 7 bases and J by 4 bases, with 11 bases left in between. The CDR3 bases are TGTGCCAGCACCGTGAAAGGGAATCAGCCCCAGCATTTT. It is translated as CASTVKGNQPQHF.

The chain has TRBV18 and TRBJ2-2; 10 bases match TRBD1. Losses at the gene ends were 3 bases for V and 4 bases for J; bases not matched to a gene: 5. CDR1 is KGHSH and CDR2 is LQKENI in the germline V gene. CDR3 length: 16 residues. This CDR3 reads CASSPSDRGATGELFF. CDR3 coding DNA: TGTGCCAGCTCACCTTCGGACAGGGGGGCCACCGGGGAGCTGTTTTTT.

The CDR3 sequence: CASSPPSRETEAFF. CDR3 DNA sequence: TGTGCCAGCTCACCACCGTCCAGGGAGACTGAAGCTTTCTTT. The chain has TRBV18 and TRBJ1-1; maybe TRBD1 (5 bases). The CDR3 is 14 residues long. CDR1 and CDR2 from the germline V gene are KGHSH and LQKENI. V was clipped by 0 bases and J by 5 bases, with 10 bases between them.

This clone was recorded only once. The chain recombines TRBV7-9 with TRBJ1-1; 9 bases align to TRBD1. The CDR3 is 13 residues long. From germline, CDR1 is SEHNR and CDR2 FQNEAQ (reference sequence). V gave up 5 bases and J gave up 6 bases; unmatched junction bases: 4. The CDR3 here is CASSGDRAPEAFF. The CDR3 region has the DNA TGTGCCAGCAGCGGGGACAGGGCCCCTGAAGCTTTCTTT.

The chain carries TRBV7-9 and TRBJ2-4; unclear D gene. CDR3 length: 15 residues. Germline V CDR1 and CDR2: SEHNR, FQNEAQ (reference sequence). The germline V and J ends were trimmed by 1 base and 5 bases, with 12 bases remaining between them. CDR3 DNA sequence: TGTGCCAGCAGCTTAGGGAACATAGACGAAAACATTCAGTACTTC. It encodes CASSLGNIDENIQYF.

V is TRBV2 and J is TRBJ1-1; no reliable D call. V lost 6 bases to trimming and J lost 5 bases, with 13 bases between them. CDR3 size: 13 residues. CDR1 and CDR2 (germline): SNHLY, FYNNEI. CDR3 sequence reads: CASSGGRRTEAFF. CDR3 DNA sequence: TGTGCCAGCAGCGGCGGGAGGAGAACTGAAGCTTTCTTT.